This T cell receptor beta chain was recorded in a study of blood T cell repertoires in COVID-19. Whole-study context: From the United States, Italy and Spain came samples of acute and convalescent COVID-19. PBMCs, B-cell-depleted T cells, or T cells provided the cDNA or gDNA that made up the material.

V shed 6 bases and J shed 7 bases, with 13 bases lying between them. The CDR3 runs to 12 residues. CDR1 SGDLS and CDR2 YYNGEE come from the germline V gene. The Seattle patients, enrolled during active infection, were followed longitudinally. Per the study methods: Amplification with reference gene primers provided the estimates of nucleated cell counts. Sequenced by immunoSEQ multiplex PCR; TCRdb stores in-frame clones only, minus some. From that table come the V and J calls and clone size; the DNA was used to work out D and trimming. This table holds around 310,000 clones, around 89% found once. The TCR originated in a middle-aged woman with COVID-19, enrolled during active disease. Sequencing was performed on peripheral blood. V gene TRBV9 combines with J gene TRBJ1-2; D may be TRBD1 (5 bases). This chain's CDR3 is CASKMTVGGYTF. As DNA, the CDR3 is TGTGCCAGCAAGATGACAGTAGGTGGCTACACCTTC.